The source of this TCR beta chain is a study of blood T cell repertoires in COVID-19. Study-wide context: The United States, Italy and Spain were the sources of the acute and convalescent COVID-19 samples. T cells, B-cell-depleted T cells, or PBMCs supplied cDNA or gDNA.

Source study methods: For nucleated cells, counts were estimated from reference gene primer amplification. Profiling relied on immunoSEQ multiplex PCR, and the TCRdb table lists in-frame clones only, not all of them. The V and J calls and clone size were taken over from that table, and D and trimming were inferred from the DNA. The repertoire holds 150,000 to 200,000 clones, with around 80% as singletons. The material sequenced was peripheral blood. This receptor was obtained from a woman of 80 years or more with acute or convalescent COVID-19.

The CDR3, as DNA: TGCAGTGCTAGAGGAGGGGGAATCCAGCATTTT. Translating it yields CSARGGGIQHF. This rearrangement joins TRBV20-1 to TRBJ1-5, with a tentative D call TRBD1 (6 bases). CDR1 and CDR2 (germline): DFQATT, SNEGSKA (reference sequence). This CDR3 spans 11 amino acids. Between the trimmed V and J ends, which lost 1 base and 12 bases, there was a span of 10 bases.